This T cell receptor beta chain was obtained from a study of shared clonotypes between healthy human individuals. The CDR3 is 12 amino acids. Germline trimming cut 6 bases from V and 6 bases from J; bases unmatched to any gene: 4. CDR1 KGHSH and CDR2 LQKENI come from the germline V gene. Each sample came from a Caucasian adult donor living in Nashville, Tennessee. Deep level was the assay's run setting. On sorted subsets, replicate PCRs used about 200 ng DNA, or about 30,000 T cell genomes. Some clones are missing from TCRdb's copy, which holds only in-frame ones; the method was immunoSEQ multiplex PCR. The data hold 1.5 million to 1.9 million clones, with around 98% observed a single time.

The material sequenced was naive CD4+ T cells sorted from blood. This sample's subset: CD45RA+ positively selected. The chain combines TRBV18 with TRBJ1-1; 7 bases align to TRBD1. The origin of this receptor is a young man in good health. CDR3 sequence: CASSEGTAEAFF. The CDR3 region has the DNA TGTGCCAGCTCTGAAGGGACAGCTGAAGCTTTCTTT.